This T cell receptor beta chain was captured in a study of OX40 agonist ivuxolimab in advanced cancers. Per germline, CDR1 PRHDT and CDR2 FYEKMQ (reference sequence). J was trimmed by 0 bases and V by 4 bases; bases with no gene match: 2. The CDR3 extends over 15 amino acids. This table comes from immunoSEQ multiplex PCR, and its TCRdb copy is limited to in-frame clones, with some not included. The data contain about 12,000 clones, 80% to 95% of them seen just once; the ten biggest clones take up over 65%. This clone is a singleton in its sample. The specimen comprised CD4+ or CD8+ T cells sorted from blood, sampled in a trial of the OX40 agonist ivuxolimab. The origin of this receptor is an adult with an advanced solid tumor such as melanoma, head and neck, liver or kidney cancer. This chain links TRBV13 with TRBJ2-7; 11 nucleotides match TRBD1. As DNA, the CDR3 is TGTGCCAGCAGCTGGACAGGGGGCCACTCCTACGAGCAGTACTTC. Its translation: CASSWTGGHSYEQYF.